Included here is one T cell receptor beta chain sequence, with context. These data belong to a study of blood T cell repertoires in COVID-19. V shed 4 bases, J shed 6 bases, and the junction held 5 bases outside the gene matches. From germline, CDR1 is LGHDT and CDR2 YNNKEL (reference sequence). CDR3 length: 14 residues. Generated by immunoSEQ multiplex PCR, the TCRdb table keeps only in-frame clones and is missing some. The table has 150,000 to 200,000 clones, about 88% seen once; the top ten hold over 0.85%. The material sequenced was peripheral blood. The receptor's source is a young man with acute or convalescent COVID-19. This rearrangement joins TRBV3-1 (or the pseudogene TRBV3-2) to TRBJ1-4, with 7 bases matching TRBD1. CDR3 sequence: CASSPGTVDEKLFF. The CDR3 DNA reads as TGTGCCAGCAGCCCCGGGACAGTAGATGAAAAACTGTTTTTT.